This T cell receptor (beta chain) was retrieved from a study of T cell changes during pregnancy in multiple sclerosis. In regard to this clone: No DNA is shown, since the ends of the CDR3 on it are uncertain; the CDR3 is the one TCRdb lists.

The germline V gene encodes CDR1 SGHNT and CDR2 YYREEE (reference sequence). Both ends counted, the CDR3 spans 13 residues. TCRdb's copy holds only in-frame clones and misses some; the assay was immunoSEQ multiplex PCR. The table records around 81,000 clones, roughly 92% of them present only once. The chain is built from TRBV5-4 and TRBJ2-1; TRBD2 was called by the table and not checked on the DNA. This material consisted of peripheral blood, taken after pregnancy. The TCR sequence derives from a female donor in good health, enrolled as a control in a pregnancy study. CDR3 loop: CASSLEVGSGTIF.